This TCR beta chain was identified during a study of vaccination and CD4 T cells after COVID-19. Study-wide context: The authors used overlapping spike peptides from SARS-CoV-2, HCoV-NL63, HCoV-OC43 and HCoV-229E to stimulate cells. Study conclusions and caveats: Median counts of SARS-CoV-2-reactive clonotypes increased from roughly 21 to 40; this difference was not significant. The study sampled relatively few convalescent patients and omitted early post-infection timepoints.

Sequence data for DNA of cultured CD4+ T cells were generated by the Oncomine TCR Beta short-read assay. In TCRdb, the PCR reads were re-called with MiXCR into one record per CDR3 protein. The data hold roughly 13,000 distinct CDR3 sequences, with 55% observed a single time. This clonotype was detected a few times. Its matching antigen is unknown. The CDR3 is made up of 14 amino acids. Trimming removed 7 bases from V and 0 bases from J, with 14 bases in between. The germline V gene encodes CDR1 DFQATT and CDR2 SNEGSKA (reference sequence). Regarding treatment: roughly 11-day PBMC culture with coronavirus spike peptide pools or control peptides (ViraFEST assay). ViraFEST expanded antigen-specific T cells with peptide pools, then sequenced TCRs.

This chain joins TRBV20-1 and TRBJ2-3; D possibly corresponds to TRBD1 (5 bases). Sequencing used CD4+ T cells from blood, cultured in vitro. The sequence was collected from a human donor who had recovered from COVID-19. CDR3 amino acids: CSVAQGTSTDTQYF. The CDR3 coding sequence is TGCAGTGTTGCCCAGGGAACTAGCACAGATACGCAGTATTTT.